The 17 T cell receptor beta chains below come from one sample, sequenced in a study of molecular identifiers for immune sequencing clone quantification. TCRdb independently ran MiXCR on the PCR reads; one entry per CDR3 protein. Of 490,000 or so distinct CDR3 sequences in the sample, around a fifth are singletons; the top ten hold 0.65% to 0.95%. The sequenced sample was naive CD8+ T cells from blood, with Jurkat cell RNA spiked in. Subset: FACS-sorted CD8+CD4-CCR7+CD45RA+ naive T cells. The receptors originated from a human donor in good health. Some libraries in this study had Jurkat cell RNA spiked in.

The table lists this clonotype with a few counts. Sequence at one end of the junction differs from germline and may be a read error. The J gene is TRBJ2-3, the V gene TRBV5-3; 11 bases are shared with TRBD1. TRBV5-3 is labeled an ORF, and its function is uncertain. The CDR3 covers 16 residues. Written as DNA, the CDR3 is TGTGCCAGCAGCTTGGGACAGGGGGGGGTTTTTGATACGCAGTATTTT. Translation gives CASSLGQGGVFDTQYF.

As concerns this clonotype: A much more abundant neighbour one base away suggests this may be a read error. The chain uses TRBV28 and TRBJ2-3; 12 bases align to TRBD1. Germline trimming cut 6 bases from V and 6 bases from J; bases unmatched to any gene: 7. CDR1 MDHEN and CDR2 SYDVKM come from the germline V gene. CDR3 length equals 15 residues. The CDR3 nucleotides read TGTGCCAGCAGCTCCGGGACAGGGGGCTTCGATACGCAGTATTTT. This translates into CASSSGTGGFDTQYF.

The sample holds many counts of this clonotype. The chain employs TRBV20-1 and TRBJ2-2; tentative D call: TRBD1 (5 bases). V dropped 4 bases and J dropped 2 bases, with 14 bases sitting between them. CDR3 length equals 15 residues. Germline V gene sequence: CDR1 DFQATT, CDR2 SNEGSKA (reference sequence). CDR3 sequence reads: CSATRQGVNTGELFF. DNA of the CDR3: TGCAGTGCTACTCGTCAGGGTGTTAACACCGGGGAGCTGTTTTTT.

This clonotype came up many times. The chain joins TRBV6-1 to TRBJ2-7; either TRBD1 or TRBD2 may supply D (5 bases each). Trimming shortened V by 6 bases and J by 4 bases, and 13 bases separated the two germline ends. This CDR3 has 13 amino acids. Germline loops: CDR1 MNHNS, CDR2 SASEGT. The CDR3 DNA is TGTGCCAGCAGGACATTTGGGACGTACGAGCAGTACTTC. This translates into CASRTFGTYEQYF.

V and J are TRBV7-9 and TRBJ2-1; D remains unclear. This CDR3 region has 16 residues. V lost 5 bases and J 5 bases, leaving 19 bases between the germline ends. Germline V gives CDR1 SEHNR, CDR2 FQNEAQ (reference sequence). CDR3 DNA: TGTGCCAGCAGCAACACATCCGAGACTGTCCACAATGAGCAGTTCTTC. This translates into CASSNTSETVHNEQFF. Looking up the rest from reference TRBV7-9 and TRBJ2-1 gives the full variable domain: DTGVSQNPRHKITKRGQNVTFRCDPISEHNRLYWYRQTLGQGPEFLTYFQNEAQLEKSRLLSDRFSAERPKGSFSTLEIQRTEQGDSAMYLCASSNTSETVHNEQFFGPGTRLTVL.

Comment on this clonotype: Possible read error: a much larger clone is one base away. The chain has TRBV6-2 or TRBV6-3 and TRBJ1-2; perhaps TRBD1 as D (6 bases). The CDR3 sequence is 15 residues long. Germline CDR1 MNHEY, CDR2 SVGEGT. The CDR3 loop is CTSSPDRPLFYGYTF. The CDR3 DNA is TGTACCAGCAGTCCCGACAGGCCCCTCTTCTATGGCTACACCTTC.

This clonotype has more than one count but fewer than ten. J is TRBJ2-5 and V is TRBV5-6; D gene unclear. The length of the CDR3 is 14 residues. V was clipped by 0 bases and J by 4 bases, with 10 bases between them. Germline V lookup: CDR1 SGHDT, CDR2 YYEEEE. CDR3 amino acids: CASSLDRYRETQYF. CDR3 in DNA: TGTGCCAGCAGCTTGGATCGGTACCGAGAGACCCAGTACTTC.

With regard to this clonotype: One end of the junction does not line up with germline, which may come from a read error. The V call is TRBV2, the J call TRBJ2-7; D unclear. The CDR3 is 12 residues long. In germline, CDR1 is SNHLY, CDR2 FYNNEI. CDR3 loop: CAGSDRVNEQYF. The CDR3 DNA sequence: TGTGCCGGCAGTGACCGAGTTAACGAGCAGTACTTC.

The chain joins TRBV29-1 to TRBJ1-1, with unresolved D. The CDR3 contains 13 residues. Trimming removed 1 base from V and 1 base from J, with 7 bases in between. Germline assignment: CDR1 SQVTM and CDR2 ANQGSEA. CDR3 sequence (DNA): TGCAGCGTTGAAGGGGATACGAACACTGAAGCTTTCTTT. It specifies CSVEGDTNTEAFF.

Regarding this clonotype: This clone may be a read error of a much larger clone one base away. The J gene is TRBJ1-5, the V gene TRBV19; D is uncertain. Per the germline V gene, CDR1 is LNHDA and CDR2 is SQIVND (reference sequence). The CDR3 totals 17 residues. With 1 base removed from V and 3 bases from J, the gap between germline ends came to 16 bases. CDR3 nucleotides: TGTGCCAGTAGTATAGGACGGGGTGTGCCCCACAATCAGCCCCAGCATTTT. This translates into CASSIGRGVPHNQPQHF.

This clonotype turned up a few times. The genes are TRBV12-3 or TRBV12-4 and TRBJ2-1; D unclear. V lost 1 base to trimming and J lost 5 bases, with 6 bases between them. This CDR3 contains 13 residues. The CDR3 DNA reads TGTGCCAGCAGTTTAGGACTGGACAATGAGCAGTTCTTC. It encodes CASSLGLDNEQFF.

In this sample, this clonotype turned up many times. V gene TRBV5-6 combines with J gene TRBJ1-1; D is possibly TRBD1 (5 bases). V was cut by 6 bases and J by 7 bases, with 16 bases left in between. This CDR3 has 13 amino acids. From germline, CDR1 is SGHDT and CDR2 YYEEEE. The CDR3, as DNA: TGTGCCAGCACCGGGGACTCCAAGGTTGAAGCTTTCTTT. It translates to CASTGDSKVEAFF.

A remark on this clonotype: One base away lies a much larger clone, so this may be a sequencing read error. This chain connects TRBV6-2 or TRBV6-3 to TRBJ2-5, with 7 bases identical to TRBD1. Germline V gene lookup returns CDR1 MNHEY and CDR2 SVGEGT. The CDR3 totals 16 residues. The CDR3 loop is CASSSPFDRDQETRYF. As DNA, the CDR3 is TGTGCCAGCAGTTCTCCCTTTGACAGGGACCAAGAGACCCGGTACTTC.

The sample holds many counts of this clonotype. The chain joins TRBV7-9 to TRBJ2-1, with D possibly matching TRBD2 (6 bases). The CDR3 is 17 amino acids. V lost 0 bases and J 0 bases, leaving 12 bases between the germline ends. Germline V gene lookup returns CDR1 SEHNR and CDR2 FQNEAQ (reference sequence). In DNA, the CDR3 is TGTGCCAGCAGCTTAGCCAGGAGAGCGGGCTCCTACAATGAGCAGTTCTTC. This encodes CASSLARRAGSYNEQFF.

In the case of this clonotype: This may be a read error: a much more frequent sequence differs by one nucleotide. The rearrangement joins TRBV2 to TRBJ2-5, with 8 nucleotides matching TRBD1. The CDR3 is 13 amino acids. Germline values: CDR1 SNHLY, CDR2 FYNNEI. In DNA form, the CDR3 reads TGTGTCAGCAGGGACAGGACCCCAGAGACCCAGTACTTC. It is translated as CVSRDRTPETQYF.

The V and J genes are TRBV5-1 and TRBJ2-7, with 7 bases that match TRBD1. Per germline, CDR1 SGHRS and CDR2 YFSETQ. After removal of 4 bases from V and 3 bases from J, the junction contained 10 bases not matched to a gene. The CDR3 contains 15 residues. CDR3 region: CASSPSQGMDYEQYF. The CDR3 DNA is TGCGCCAGCAGCCCCTCACAGGGGATGGACTACGAGCAGTACTTC.

The V and J genes are TRBV20-1 and TRBJ2-2; D is undetermined. The V and J ends lost 0 bases and 4 bases respectively, with 9 bases between them. Germline values: CDR1 DFQATT, CDR2 SNEGSKA (reference sequence). The CDR3 length is 14 residues. CDR3 in DNA: TGCAGTGCTAGAGATGGGGTTATCACCGGGGAGCTGTTTTTT. It is translated as CSARDGVITGELFF.